The present TCR beta chain was sequenced within a study of shared clonotypes between healthy human individuals. Overall study results and limits: It was the non-shared clonotypes that had lower generation probabilities than clonotypes shared by all four donors. Sharing across four donors was highest in naive CD4 (around 5%) and lowest in memory CD8 (around 0.4%).

The investigators split CD4+ cells into a CD45RA+ naive subset and a CD45RA-negative memory subset. V was pared by 5 bases and J by 0 bases, with 8 bases between. CDR3 length: 14 residues. Germline V lookup: CDR1 SEHNR, CDR2 FQNEAQ (reference sequence). The study ran the assay at deep level. Method: immunoSEQ multiplex PCR; TCRdb's copy keeps in-frame clones and lacks some. The data contain over 2 million clones, around 92% of them singletons. As regards this clone: Its matching antigen is unknown. The identical CDR3 is also encoded by other nucleotide sequences in the sample.

The gene calls are TRBV7-9 and TRBJ1-3, with D hard to call. The sample taken for sequencing was naive CD4+ T cells from PBMCs. Subset here: CD45RA+ positively selected. This clonotype originated in a man aged 18-30 years in good health. Some clones in this sample may be carry-over from other donors' samples. CDR3 bases: TGTGCCAGCAGCCTTCGGGGCTCTGGAAACACCATATATTTT. This encodes CASSLRGSGNTIYF.